These T cell receptor beta chains were read from a single sample in a study of early T cells in non-severe SARS-CoV-2 infection. TCRdb re-derived calls from the 5' RACE reads in MiXCR, one entry per CDR3 protein. The sample lists about 80,000 distinct CDR3 sequences, roughly a sixth occurring once. The sample was whole blood. Receptors originate from an adult who was a healthcare worker with PCR-confirmed SARS-CoV-2 infection or an uninfected control (not recorded which). The CDR3 runs from the conserved cysteine through the conserved F or W. A D gene is named only where the DNA matches it firmly. Size tells how often a clone was seen (once, few, many) or the class of an expanded clone, and some rows leave it out.

clone_size | j_call | v_call | d_call | cdr3_nt | cdr3_aa
- | TRBJ2-5 | TRBV5-6 | TRBD2 | TGTGCCAGCAGCTTGAACCTGGGACTAGCAGACCAAGAGACCCAGCACTTC | CASSLNLGLADQETQHF
- | TRBJ2-1 | TRBV6-1 | - | TGTGCCACCGCTAGGAGTGATGAGCAGTTCTTC | CATARSDEQFF
few | TRBJ2-1 | TRBV5-4 | - | TGTGCCAGCAGCTACGGGGGCCCCACATACAATGAGCAGTTCTTC | CASSYGGPTYNEQFF
- | TRBJ2-2 | TRBV19 | TRBD2 | TGTGCCAGTAGTATACCCAATAGCGGGGGACCCGGGGAGCTGTTTTTT | CASSIPNSGGPGELFF
- | TRBJ2-7 | TRBV20-1 | TRBD1 | TGCAGTGCTCCTGGGGACAGGGGGGGCTACGAGCAGTACTTC | CSAPGDRGGYEQYF
few | TRBJ1-1 | TRBV19 | TRBD1 | TGTGCCAGCCAGCCTCCCGGACAGGGAAAAGCTTTCTTT | CASQPPGQGKAFF
- | TRBJ2-2 | TRBV27 | - | TGTGCCAGTTGGGGTATAGGACTCCCAAGGGACACCGGGGAGCTGTTTTTT | CASWGIGLPRDTGELFF
- | TRBJ2-3 | TRBV12-3/TRBV12-4 | TRBD2 | TGTGCCAGCAGACTAGCGGGAGGCCGCACAGATACGCAGTATTTT | CASRLAGGRTDTQYF
- | TRBJ2-1 | TRBV12-3/TRBV12-4 | - | TGTGCCAGCAGTTTAAAGGGCTGGGTGTTCAATGAGCAGTTCTTC | CASSLKGWVFNEQFF
- | TRBJ2-3 | TRBV18 | - | TGTGCCAGCTCACCTTCCCTATCCACAGATACGCAGTATTTT | CASSPSLSTDTQYF
- | TRBJ1-1 | TRBV20-1 | - | TGCAGTGCTAGAGATCGCCTGAGGTACAGGGAGAACACTGAAGCTTTCTTT | CSARDRLRYRENTEAFF
- | TRBJ2-7 | TRBV18 | - | TGTGCCAGCTCACCACCGTACAGAGACTACGAGCAGTACTTC | CASSPPYRDYEQYF
many | TRBJ1-5 | TRBV28 | - | TGTGCCAGCAGTTGGGGGGGTAGTGGTCAGCCCCAGCATTTT | CASSWGGSGQPQHF
few | TRBJ2-3 | TRBV10-2 | - | TGCGCCACGGGATTAGCTAGCACAGATACGCAGTATTTT | CATGLASTDTQYF
- | TRBJ1-6 | TRBV12-3/TRBV12-4 | - | TGTGCCAGCAGTAGTGACTATAATTCACCCCTCCACTTT | CASSSDYNSPLHF
- | TRBJ2-2 | TRBV20-1 | - | TGCAGTGCTAGACGGCCCGCCGGGGAGCTGTTTTTT | CSARRPAGELFF
- | TRBJ2-7 | TRBV7-3 | - | TGTGCCAGCAGCTTAACAGGGAAGGGCACCGAGCAGTACTTC | CASSLTGKGTEQYF
many | TRBJ2-5 | TRBV3-1 | - | TGTGCCAGCAGCCAAGATTACGGGAGCGGCCAAGAGACCCAGTACTTC | CASSQDYGSGQETQYF
few | TRBJ2-3 | TRBV6-5 | TRBD1 | TGTGCCAGCAGAGCCGGGACAGGGACAGATACGCAGTATTTT | CASRAGTGTDTQYF
few | TRBJ2-2 | TRBV28 | TRBD2 | TGTGCCAGCACCGCTCTAGCGGGAGGGAAAACCGGGGAGCTGTTTTTT | CASTALAGGKTGELFF
- | TRBJ2-3 | TRBV13 | TRBD2 | TGTGCCAGCAGCCCCGGAGCGGGGGGCAAGAGCACAGATACGCAGTATTTT | CASSPGAGGKSTDTQYF
- | TRBJ2-1 | TRBV12-3/TRBV12-4 | TRBD2 | TGTGCCAGCAGTGGCGGGACTACTTATGGCGGGCAGTTCTTC | CASSGGTTYGGQFF
few | TRBJ2-1 | TRBV11-3 | - | TGTGCCAGCAGCTTAGATCTAGGGTGGTACAATGAGCAGTTCTTC | CASSLDLGWYNEQFF
- | TRBJ1-4 | TRBV5-5 | - | TGTGCCAGCAGCACCTACAGGGAAAGGGGGACGGAAAAACTGTTTTTT | CASSTYRERGTEKLFF
- | TRBJ2-3 | TRBV12-3/TRBV12-4 | - | TGTGCCAGCAGTTTAGGGGGGGCCTTCCCAGATACGCAGTATTTT | CASSLGGAFPDTQYF
many | TRBJ2-5 | TRBV6-5 | - | TGTGCCAGCAGCCCGACAGGCCAAGAGACCCAGTACTTC | CASSPTGQETQYF
- | TRBJ2-1 | TRBV18 | - | TGTGCCAGCTCACTCCTTTCTCAGGGACTGGCTGAGCAGTTCTTC | CASSLLSQGLAEQFF
- | TRBJ1-1 | TRBV6-5 | - | TGTGCCAGCAGTTACGGGACACCTTTGGGTGAAGCTTTCTTT | CASSYGTPLGEAFF